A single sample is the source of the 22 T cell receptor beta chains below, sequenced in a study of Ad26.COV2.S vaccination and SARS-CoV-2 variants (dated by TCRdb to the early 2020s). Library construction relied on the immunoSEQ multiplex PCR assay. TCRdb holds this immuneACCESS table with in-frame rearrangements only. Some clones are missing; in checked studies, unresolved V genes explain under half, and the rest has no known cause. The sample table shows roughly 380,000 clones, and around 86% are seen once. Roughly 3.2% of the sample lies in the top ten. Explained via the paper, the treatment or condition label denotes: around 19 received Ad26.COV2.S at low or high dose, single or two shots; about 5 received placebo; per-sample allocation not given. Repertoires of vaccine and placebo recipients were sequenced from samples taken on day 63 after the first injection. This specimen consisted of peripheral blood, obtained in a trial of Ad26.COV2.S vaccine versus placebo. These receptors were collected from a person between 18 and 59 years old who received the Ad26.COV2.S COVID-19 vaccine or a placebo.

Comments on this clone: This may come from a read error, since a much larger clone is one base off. The CDR3: CASSVNYEQYF. CDR3 coding DNA: TGTGCCAGCAGCGTTAACTACGAGCAGTACTTC. The V call is TRBV7-9, the J call TRBJ2-7; D gene uncertain. V was pared by 5 bases and J by 3 bases, with 5 bases between. CDR1 and CDR2 from the germline V gene are SEHNR and FQNEAQ (reference sequence). The CDR3 has 11 amino acids.

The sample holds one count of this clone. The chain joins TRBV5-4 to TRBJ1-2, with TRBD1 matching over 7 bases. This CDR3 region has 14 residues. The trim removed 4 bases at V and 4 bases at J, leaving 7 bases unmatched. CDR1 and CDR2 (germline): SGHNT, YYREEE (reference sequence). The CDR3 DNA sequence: TGTGCCAGCAGCAACCGGGACAGCTCCTATGGCTACACCTTC. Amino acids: CASSNRDSSYGYTF.

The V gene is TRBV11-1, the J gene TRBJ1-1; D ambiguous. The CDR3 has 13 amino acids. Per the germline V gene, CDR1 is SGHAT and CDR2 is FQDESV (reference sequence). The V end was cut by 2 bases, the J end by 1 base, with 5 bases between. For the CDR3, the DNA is TGTGCCAGCAGCTTACCGGAGAACACTGAAGCTTTCTTT. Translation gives CASSLPENTEAFF.

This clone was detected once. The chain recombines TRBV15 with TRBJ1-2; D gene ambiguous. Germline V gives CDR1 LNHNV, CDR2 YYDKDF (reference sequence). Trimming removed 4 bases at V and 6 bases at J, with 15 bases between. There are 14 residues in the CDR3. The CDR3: CATSNNSELHGYTF. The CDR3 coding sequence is TGTGCCACCAGCAATAACAGCGAACTCCATGGCTACACCTTC.

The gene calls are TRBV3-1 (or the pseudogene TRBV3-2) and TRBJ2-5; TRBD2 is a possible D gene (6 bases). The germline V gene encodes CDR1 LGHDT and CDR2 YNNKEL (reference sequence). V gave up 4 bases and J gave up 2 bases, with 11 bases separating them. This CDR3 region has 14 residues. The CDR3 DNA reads TGTGCCAGCAGCCCCCCCCGGGGGCAAGAGACCCAGTACTTC. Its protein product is CASSPPRGQETQYF.

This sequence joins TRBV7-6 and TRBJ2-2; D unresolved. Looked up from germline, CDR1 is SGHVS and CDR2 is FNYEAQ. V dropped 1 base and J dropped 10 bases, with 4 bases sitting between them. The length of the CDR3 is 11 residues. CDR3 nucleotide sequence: TGTGCCAGCAGCTTAGATGTGGAGCTGTTTTTT. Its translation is CASSLDVELFF.

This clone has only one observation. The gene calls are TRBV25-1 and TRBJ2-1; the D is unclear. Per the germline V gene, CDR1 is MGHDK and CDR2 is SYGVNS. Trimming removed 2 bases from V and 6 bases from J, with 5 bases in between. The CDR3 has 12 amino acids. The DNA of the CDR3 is TGTGCCAGCAGTGAACCCAGCAATGAGCAGTTCTTC. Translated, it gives CASSEPSNEQFF.

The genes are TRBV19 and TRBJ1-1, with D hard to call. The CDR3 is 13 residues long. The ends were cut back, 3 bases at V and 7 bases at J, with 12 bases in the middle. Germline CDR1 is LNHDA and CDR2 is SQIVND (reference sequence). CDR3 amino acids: CASSIGITNEAFF. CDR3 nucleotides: TGTGCCAGTAGTATTGGGATTACTAATGAAGCTTTCTTT.

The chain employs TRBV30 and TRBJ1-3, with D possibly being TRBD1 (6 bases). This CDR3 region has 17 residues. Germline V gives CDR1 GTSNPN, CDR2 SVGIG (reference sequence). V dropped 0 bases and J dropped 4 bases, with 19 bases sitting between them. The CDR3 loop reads CAWSVVPGTPGGNTIYF. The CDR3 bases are TGTGCCTGGAGTGTAGTTCCCGGGACACCGGGCGGAAACACCATATATTTT.

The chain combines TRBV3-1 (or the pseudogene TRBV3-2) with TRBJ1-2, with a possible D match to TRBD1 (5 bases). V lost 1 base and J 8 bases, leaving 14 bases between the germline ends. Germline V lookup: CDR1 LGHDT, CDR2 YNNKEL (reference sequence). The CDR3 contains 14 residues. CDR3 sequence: CASSQGQGLTGYTF. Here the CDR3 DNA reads TGTGCCAGCAGCCAAGGGCAGGGCCTAACGGGCTACACCTTC.

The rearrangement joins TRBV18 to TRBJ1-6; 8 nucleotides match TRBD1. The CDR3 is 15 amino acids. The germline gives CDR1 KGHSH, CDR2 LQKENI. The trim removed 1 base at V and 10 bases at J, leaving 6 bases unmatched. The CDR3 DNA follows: TGTGCCAGCTCACCACGTCGGGACAGGACCTCACCCCTCCACTTT. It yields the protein CASSPRRDRTSPLHF.

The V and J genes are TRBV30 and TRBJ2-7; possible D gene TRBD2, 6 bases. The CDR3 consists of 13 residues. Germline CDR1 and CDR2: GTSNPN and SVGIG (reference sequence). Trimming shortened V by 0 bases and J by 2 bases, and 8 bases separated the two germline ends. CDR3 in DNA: TGTGCCTGGAGTGTACGGGAGCCCTACGAGCAGTACTTC. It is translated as CAWSVREPYEQYF.

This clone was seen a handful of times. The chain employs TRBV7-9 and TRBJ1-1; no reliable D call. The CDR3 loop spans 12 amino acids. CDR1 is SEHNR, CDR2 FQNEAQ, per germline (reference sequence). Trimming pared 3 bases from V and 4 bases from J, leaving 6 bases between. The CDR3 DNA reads TGTGCCAGCAGCTTCGGAAGCACTGAAGCTTTCTTT. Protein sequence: CASSFGSTEAFF.

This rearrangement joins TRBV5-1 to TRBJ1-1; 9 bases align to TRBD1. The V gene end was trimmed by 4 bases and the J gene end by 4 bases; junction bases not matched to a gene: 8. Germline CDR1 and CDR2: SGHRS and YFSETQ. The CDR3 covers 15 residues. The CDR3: CASSPGTGRGTEAFF. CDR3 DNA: TGCGCCAGCAGCCCTGGGACAGGGCGGGGCACTGAAGCTTTCTTT.

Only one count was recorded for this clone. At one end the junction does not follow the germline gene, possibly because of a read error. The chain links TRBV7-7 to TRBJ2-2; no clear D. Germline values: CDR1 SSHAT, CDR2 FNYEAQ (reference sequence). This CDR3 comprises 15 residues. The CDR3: CASSPVGLGTGELFF. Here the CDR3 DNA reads TGTGCTAGCAGCCCGGTTGGGCTTGGCACCGGGGAGCTGTTTTTT. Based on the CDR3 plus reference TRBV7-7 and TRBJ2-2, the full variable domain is GAGVSQSPRYKVTKRGQDVTLRCDPISSHATLYWYQQALGQGPEFLTYFNYEAQPDKSGLPSDRFSAERPEGSISTLTIQRTEQRDSAMYRCASSPVGLGTGELFFGEGSRLTVL.

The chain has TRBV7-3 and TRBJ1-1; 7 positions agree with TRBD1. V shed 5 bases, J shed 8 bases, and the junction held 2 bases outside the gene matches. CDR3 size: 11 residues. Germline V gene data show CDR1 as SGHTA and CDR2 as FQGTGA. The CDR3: CASSDRAEAFF. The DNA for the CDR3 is TGTGCCAGCAGCGACAGGGCGGAAGCTTTCTTT.

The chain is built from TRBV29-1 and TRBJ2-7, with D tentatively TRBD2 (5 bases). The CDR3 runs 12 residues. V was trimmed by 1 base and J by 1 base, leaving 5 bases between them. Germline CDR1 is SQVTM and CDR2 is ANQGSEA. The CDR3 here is CSVEAGSYEQYF. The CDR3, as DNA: TGCAGCGTTGAAGCGGGATCCTACGAGCAGTACTTC.

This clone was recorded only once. The chain's CDR3 is CASSLGAANTGELFF. CDR3 in DNA: TGCGCCAGCAGCTTGGGGGCGGCGAACACCGGGGAGCTGTTTTTT. V usage is TRBV5-1 and J usage is TRBJ2-2; no clear D. The germline CDR1 and CDR2 sequences are SGHRS and YFSETQ. This CDR3 spans 15 amino acids. V was clipped by 0 bases and J by 0 bases, with 6 bases between them.

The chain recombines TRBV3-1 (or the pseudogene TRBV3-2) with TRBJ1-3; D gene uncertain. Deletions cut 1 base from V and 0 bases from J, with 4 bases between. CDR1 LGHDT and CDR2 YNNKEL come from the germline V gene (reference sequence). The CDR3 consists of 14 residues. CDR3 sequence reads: CASSQVNSGNTIYF. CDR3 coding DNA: TGTGCCAGCAGCCAAGTAAACTCTGGAAACACCATATATTTT.

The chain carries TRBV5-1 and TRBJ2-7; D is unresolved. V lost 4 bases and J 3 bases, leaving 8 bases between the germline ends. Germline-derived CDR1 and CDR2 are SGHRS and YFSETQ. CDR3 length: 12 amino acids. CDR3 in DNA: TGCGCCAGCAGCCTCGGCCGCTACGAGCAGTACTTC. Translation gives CASSLGRYEQYF.

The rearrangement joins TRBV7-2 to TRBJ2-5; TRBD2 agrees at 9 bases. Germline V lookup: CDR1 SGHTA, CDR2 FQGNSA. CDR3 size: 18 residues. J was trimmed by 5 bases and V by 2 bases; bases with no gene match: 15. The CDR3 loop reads CASSLYWNSGGPGETQYF. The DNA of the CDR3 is TGTGCCAGCAGCTTATATTGGAATAGCGGGGGACCCGGGGAGACCCAGTACTTC. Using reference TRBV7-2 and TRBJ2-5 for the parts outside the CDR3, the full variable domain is GAGVSQSPSNKVTEKGKDVELRCDPISGHTALYWYRQSLGQGLEFLIYFQGNSAPDKSGLPSDRFSAERTGGSVSTLTIQRTQQEDSAVYLCASSLYWNSGGPGETQYFGPGTRLLVL.

Here the CDR3 reads CASSLDRVNTGELFF. CDR3 in DNA: TGTGCCAGCAGCCTGGACAGGGTCAACACCGGGGAGCTGTTTTTT. This chain joins TRBV7-9 and TRBJ2-2; 8 nucleotides match TRBD1. In germline, CDR1 is SEHNR, CDR2 FQNEAQ (reference sequence). The CDR3 sequence is 15 residues long. Losses at the gene ends were 5 bases for V and 2 bases for J; bases not matched to a gene: 4.